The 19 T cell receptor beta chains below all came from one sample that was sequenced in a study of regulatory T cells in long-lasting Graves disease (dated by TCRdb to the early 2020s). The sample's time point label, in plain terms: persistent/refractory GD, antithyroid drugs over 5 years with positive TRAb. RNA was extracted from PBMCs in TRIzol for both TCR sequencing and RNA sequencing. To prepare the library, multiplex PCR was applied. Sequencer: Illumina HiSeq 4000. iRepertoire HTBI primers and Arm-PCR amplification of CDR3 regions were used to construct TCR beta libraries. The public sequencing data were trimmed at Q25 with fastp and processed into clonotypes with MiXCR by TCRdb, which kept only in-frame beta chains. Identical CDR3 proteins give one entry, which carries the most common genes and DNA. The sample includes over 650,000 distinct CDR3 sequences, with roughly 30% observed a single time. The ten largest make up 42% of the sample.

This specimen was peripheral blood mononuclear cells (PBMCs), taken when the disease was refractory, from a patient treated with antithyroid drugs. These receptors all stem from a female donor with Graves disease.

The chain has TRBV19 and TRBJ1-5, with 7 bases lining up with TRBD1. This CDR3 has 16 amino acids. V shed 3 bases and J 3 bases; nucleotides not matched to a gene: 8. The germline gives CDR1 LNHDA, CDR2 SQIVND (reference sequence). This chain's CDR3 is CASSMEDRVDNQPQHF. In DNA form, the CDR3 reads TGTGCCAGTAGTATGGAAGACAGGGTTGACAATCAGCCCCAGCATTTT.

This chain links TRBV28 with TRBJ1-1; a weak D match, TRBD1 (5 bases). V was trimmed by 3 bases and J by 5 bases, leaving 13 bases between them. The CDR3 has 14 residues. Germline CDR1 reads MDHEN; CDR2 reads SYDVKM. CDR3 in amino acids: CASSLARDGTEAFF. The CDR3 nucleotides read TGTGCCAGCAGTTTGGCCAGGGACGGGACTGAAGCTTTCTTT.

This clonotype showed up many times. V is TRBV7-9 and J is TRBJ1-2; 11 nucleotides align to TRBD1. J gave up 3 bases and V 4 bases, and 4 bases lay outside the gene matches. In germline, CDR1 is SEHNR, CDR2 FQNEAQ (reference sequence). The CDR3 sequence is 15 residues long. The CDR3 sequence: CASSYGQGADYGYTF. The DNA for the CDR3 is TGTGCCAGCAGCTACGGACAGGGGGCGGACTATGGCTACACCTTC.

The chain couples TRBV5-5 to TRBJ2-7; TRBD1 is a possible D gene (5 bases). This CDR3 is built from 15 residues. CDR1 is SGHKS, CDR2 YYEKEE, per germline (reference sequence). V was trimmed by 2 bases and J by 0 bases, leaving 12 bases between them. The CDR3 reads CASSLNQGVSYEQYF. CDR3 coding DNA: TGTGCCAGCAGCTTAAATCAGGGTGTCTCCTACGAGCAGTACTTC.

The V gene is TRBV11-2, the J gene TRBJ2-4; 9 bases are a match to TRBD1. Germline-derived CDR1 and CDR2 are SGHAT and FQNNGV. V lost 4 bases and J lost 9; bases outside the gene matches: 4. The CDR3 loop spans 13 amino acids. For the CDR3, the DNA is TGTGCCAGCAGCTCGGGACAGGGTGGCATTCAGTACTTC. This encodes CASSSGQGGIQYF.

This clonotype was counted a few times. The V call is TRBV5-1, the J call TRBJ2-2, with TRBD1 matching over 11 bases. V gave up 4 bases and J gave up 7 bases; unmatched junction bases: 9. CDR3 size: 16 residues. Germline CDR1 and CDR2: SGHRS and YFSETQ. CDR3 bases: TGCGCCAGCAGCCCAGGACAGGGGGCGTCTCTCGGGGAGCTGTTTTTT. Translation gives CASSPGQGASLGELFF.

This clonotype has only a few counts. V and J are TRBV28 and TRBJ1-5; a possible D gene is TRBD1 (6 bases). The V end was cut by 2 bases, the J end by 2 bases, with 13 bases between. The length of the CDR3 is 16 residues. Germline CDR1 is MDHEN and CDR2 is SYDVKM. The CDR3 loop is CASSLAQGSGNQPQHF. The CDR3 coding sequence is TGTGCCAGCAGTTTAGCACAGGGCTCGGGCAATCAGCCCCAGCATTTT.

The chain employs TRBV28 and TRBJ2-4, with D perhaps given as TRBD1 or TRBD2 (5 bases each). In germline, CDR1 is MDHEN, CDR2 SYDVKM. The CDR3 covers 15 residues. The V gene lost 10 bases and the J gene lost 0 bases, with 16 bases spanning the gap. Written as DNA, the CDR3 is TGTGCCACCGCCATAACAGGACTAGCCAAAAACATTCAGTACTTC. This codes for CATAITGLAKNIQYF.

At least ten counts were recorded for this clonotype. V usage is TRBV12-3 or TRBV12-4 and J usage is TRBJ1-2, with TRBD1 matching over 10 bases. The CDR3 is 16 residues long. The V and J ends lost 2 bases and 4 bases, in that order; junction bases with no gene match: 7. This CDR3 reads CASSLRQGASIYGYTF. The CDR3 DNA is TGTGCCAGCAGTTTAAGACAGGGGGCCTCGATCTATGGCTACACCTTC.

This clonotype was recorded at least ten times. CDR3 nucleotide sequence: TGTGCTAGTGGCCTTGTAGTAGCCGACAGCTCTGGAAACACCATATATTTT. It encodes CASGLVVADSSGNTIYF. This chain connects TRBV12-5 to TRBJ1-3; D may be TRBD1 (5 bases). V gave up 6 bases and J gave up 0 bases, with 18 bases separating them. Germline assignment: CDR1 LGHNT and CDR2 FRNRAP. The CDR3 consists of 17 residues.

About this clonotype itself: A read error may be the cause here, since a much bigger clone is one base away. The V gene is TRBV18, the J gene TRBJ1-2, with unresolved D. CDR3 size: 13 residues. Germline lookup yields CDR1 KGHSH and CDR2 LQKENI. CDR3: CASSPPGSYGHTF. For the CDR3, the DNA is TGTGCCAGCTCACCACCCGGGTCCTATGGCCACACCTTC.

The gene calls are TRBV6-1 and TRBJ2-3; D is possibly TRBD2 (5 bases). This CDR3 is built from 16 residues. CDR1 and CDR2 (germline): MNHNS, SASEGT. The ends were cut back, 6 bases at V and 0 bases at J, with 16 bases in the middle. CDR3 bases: TGTGCCAGCAGGGGTGGAGGTACAGCCAGCACAGATACGCAGTATTTT. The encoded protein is CASRGGGTASTDTQYF.

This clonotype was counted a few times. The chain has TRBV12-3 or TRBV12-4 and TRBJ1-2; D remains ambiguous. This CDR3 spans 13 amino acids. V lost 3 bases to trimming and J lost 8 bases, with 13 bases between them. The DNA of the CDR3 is TGTGCCAGCAGTTTCGGCAGCCGAGGAGGCTACACCTTC. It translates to CASSFGSRGGYTF.

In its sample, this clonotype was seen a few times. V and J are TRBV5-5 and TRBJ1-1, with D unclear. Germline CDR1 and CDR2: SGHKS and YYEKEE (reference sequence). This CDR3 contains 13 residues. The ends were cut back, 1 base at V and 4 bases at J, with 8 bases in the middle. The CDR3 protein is CASSLPAVTEAFF. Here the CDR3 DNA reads TGTGCCAGCAGCTTGCCCGCGGTCACTGAAGCTTTCTTT.

Here the CDR3 DNA reads TGTGCCAGCACCGATCAGACAGGAATCACAGATACGCAGTATTTT. Its translation is CASTDQTGITDTQYF. The rearrangement joins TRBV6-2 or TRBV6-3 to TRBJ2-3; TRBD1 might be the D (6 bases). The CDR3 is made up of 15 amino acids. Germline lookup yields CDR1 MNHEY and CDR2 SVGEGT. Trimming removed 7 bases from V and 2 bases from J, with 16 bases in between.

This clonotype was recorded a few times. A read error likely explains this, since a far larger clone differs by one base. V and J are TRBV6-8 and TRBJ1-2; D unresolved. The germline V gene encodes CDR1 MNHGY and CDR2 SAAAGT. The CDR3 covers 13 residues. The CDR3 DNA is TGTGCCAGCAGTCCGGGCTCTAACTATGGCTGCACCTTC. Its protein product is CASSPGSNYGCTF.

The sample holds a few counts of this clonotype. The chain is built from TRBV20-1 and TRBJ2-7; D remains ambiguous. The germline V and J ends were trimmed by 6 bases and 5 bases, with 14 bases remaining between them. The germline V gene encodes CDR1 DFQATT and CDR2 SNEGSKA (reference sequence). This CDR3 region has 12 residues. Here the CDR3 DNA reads TGCAGTGCCACCAAAGGCGACCACGAGCAGTACTTC. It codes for CSATKGDHEQYF.

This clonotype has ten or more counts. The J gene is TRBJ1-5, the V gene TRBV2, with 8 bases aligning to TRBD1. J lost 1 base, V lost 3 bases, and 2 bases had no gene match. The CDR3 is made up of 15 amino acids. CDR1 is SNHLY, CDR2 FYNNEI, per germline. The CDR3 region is CASSERTGSNQPQHF. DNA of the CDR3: TGTGCCAGCAGTGAGCGGACAGGGAGCAATCAGCCCCAGCATTTT.

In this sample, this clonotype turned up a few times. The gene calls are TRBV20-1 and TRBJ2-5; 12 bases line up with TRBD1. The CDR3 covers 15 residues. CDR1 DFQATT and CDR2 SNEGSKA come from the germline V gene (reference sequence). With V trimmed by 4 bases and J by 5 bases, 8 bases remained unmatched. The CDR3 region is CSATGTGGVGETQYF. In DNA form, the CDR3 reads TGCAGTGCTACGGGGACAGGGGGCGTTGGGGAGACCCAGTACTTC.